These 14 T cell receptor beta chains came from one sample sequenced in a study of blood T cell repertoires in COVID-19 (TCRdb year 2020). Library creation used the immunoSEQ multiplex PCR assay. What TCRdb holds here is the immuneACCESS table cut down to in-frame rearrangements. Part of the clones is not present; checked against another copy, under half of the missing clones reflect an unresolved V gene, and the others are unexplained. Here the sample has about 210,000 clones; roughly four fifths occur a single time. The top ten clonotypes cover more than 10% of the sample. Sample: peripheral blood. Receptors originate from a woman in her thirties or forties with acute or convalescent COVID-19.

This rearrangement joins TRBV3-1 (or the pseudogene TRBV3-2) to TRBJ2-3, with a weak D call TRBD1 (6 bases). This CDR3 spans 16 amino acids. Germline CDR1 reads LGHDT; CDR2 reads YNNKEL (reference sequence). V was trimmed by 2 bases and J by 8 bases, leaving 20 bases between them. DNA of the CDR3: TGTGCCAGCAGCCAACGCGGAGGACAAGTGGGGGCTACGCAGTATTTT. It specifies CASSQRGGQVGATQYF.

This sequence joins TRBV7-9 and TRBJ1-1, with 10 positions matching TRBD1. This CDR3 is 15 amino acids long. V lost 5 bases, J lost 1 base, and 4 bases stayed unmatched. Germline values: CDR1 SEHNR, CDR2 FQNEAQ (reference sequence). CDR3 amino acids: CASSRTGGANTEAFF. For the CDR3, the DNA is TGTGCCAGCAGCCGGACAGGGGGAGCGAACACTGAAGCTTTCTTT.

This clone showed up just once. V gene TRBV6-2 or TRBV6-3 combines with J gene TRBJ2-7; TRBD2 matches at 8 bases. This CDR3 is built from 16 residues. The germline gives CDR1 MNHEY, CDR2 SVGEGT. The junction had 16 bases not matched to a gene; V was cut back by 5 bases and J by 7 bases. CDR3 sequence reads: CASSPGGSGRGNEQYF. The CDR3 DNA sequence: TGTGCCAGCAGTCCCGGGGGAAGCGGGAGAGGAAATGAGCAGTACTTC.

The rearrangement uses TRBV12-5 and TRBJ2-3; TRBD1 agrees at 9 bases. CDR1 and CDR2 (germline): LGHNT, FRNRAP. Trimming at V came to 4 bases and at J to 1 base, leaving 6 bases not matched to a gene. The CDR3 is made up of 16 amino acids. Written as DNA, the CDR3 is TGTGCTAGTGGTTCGGGACAGGGCTTGCGCACAGATACGCAGTATTTT. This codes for CASGSGQGLRTDTQYF.

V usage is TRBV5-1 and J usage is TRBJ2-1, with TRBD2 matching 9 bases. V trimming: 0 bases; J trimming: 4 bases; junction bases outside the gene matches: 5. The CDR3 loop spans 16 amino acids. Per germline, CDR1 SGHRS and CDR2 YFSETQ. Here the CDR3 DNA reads TGCGCCAGCAGCTTGGCCGCTAGCGGGGATTACAATGAGCAGTTCTTC. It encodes CASSLAASGDYNEQFF.

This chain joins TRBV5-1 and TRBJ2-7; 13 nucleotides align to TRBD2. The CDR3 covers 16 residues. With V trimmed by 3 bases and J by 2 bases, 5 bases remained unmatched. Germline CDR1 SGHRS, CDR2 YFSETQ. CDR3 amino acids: CASSSGLAGATYEQYF. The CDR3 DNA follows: TGCGCCAGCAGCTCCGGACTAGCGGGGGCCACCTACGAGCAGTACTTC.

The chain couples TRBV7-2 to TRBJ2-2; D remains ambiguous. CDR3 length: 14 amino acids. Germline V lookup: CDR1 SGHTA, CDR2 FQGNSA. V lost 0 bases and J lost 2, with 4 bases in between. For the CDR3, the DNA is TGTGCCAGCAGCTTAGCCCTTAACACCGGGGAGCTGTTTTTT. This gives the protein CASSLALNTGELFF.

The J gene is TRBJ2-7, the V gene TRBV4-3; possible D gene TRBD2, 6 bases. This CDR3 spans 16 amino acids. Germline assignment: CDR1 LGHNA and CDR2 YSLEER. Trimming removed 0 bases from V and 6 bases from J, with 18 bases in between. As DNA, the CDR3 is TGCGCCAGCAGCCAAGATAGAAGCGGGCTTCTTGGCGAGCAGTACTTC. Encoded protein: CASSQDRSGLLGEQYF.

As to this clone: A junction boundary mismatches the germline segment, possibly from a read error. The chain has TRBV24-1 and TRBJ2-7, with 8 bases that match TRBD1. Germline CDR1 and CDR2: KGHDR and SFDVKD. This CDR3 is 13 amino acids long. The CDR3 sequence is CATSVPIPGQAAF. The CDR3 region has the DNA TGTGCCACCAGTGTCCCTATACCGGGACAGGCGGCATTC.

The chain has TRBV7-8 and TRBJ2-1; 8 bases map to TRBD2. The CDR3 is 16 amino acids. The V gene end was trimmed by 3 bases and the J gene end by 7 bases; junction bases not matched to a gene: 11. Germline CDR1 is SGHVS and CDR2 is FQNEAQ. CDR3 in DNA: TGTGCCAGCAGCTTTCTAGCGGGCGAGTTGAGTAATGAGCAGTTCTTC. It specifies CASSFLAGELSNEQFF.

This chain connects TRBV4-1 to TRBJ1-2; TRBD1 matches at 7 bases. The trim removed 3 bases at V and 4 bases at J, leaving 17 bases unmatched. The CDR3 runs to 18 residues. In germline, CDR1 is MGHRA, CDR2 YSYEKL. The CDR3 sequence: CASSHILARRQGSYGYTF. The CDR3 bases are TGCGCCAGCAGCCACATCCTTGCTCGTCGACAGGGAAGCTATGGCTACACCTTC.

This CDR3 reads CASSLGVDPRDQPQHF. The CDR3 coding sequence is TGTGCCAGCAGCTTAGGGGTGGACCCGAGGGATCAGCCCCAGCATTTT. This sequence joins TRBV7-9 and TRBJ1-5; no clear D gene. The CDR3 runs to 16 residues. CDR1 and CDR2 (germline): SEHNR, FQNEAQ (reference sequence). V lost 1 base and J 5 bases, leaving 15 bases between the germline ends.

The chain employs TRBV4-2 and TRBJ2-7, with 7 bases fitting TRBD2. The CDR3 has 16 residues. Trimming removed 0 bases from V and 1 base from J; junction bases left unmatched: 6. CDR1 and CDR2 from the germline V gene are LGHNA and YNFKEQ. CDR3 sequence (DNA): TGTGCCAGCAGCCAAGATCCGGGGGAGGGGTCCTACGAGCAGTACTTC. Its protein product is CASSQDPGEGSYEQYF.

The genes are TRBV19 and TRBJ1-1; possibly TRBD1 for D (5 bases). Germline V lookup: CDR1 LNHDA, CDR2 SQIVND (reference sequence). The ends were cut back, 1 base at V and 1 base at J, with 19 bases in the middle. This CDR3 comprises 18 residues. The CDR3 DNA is TGTGCCAGTAGTATAGGATCGGGGGACCCCAGAGGGAACACTGAAGCTTTCTTT. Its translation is CASSIGSGDPRGNTEAFF.